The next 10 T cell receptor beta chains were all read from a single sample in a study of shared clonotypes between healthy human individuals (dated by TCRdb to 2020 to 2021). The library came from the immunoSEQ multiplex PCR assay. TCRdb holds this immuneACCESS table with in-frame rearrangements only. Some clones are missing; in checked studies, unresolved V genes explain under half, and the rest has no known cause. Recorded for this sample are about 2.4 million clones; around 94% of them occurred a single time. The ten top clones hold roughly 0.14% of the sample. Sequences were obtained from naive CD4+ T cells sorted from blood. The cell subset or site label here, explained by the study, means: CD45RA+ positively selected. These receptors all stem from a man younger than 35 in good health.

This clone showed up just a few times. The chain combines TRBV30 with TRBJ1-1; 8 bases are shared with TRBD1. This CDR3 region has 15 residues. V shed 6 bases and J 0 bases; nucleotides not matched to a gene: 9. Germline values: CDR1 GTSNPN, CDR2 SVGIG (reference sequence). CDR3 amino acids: CACKRGQGMNTEAFF. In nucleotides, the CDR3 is TGTGCCTGTAAAAGAGGACAGGGAATGAACACTGAAGCTTTCTTT.

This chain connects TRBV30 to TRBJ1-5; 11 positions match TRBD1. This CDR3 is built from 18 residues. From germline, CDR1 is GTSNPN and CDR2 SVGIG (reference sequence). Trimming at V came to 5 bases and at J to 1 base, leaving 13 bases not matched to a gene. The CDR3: CAWDRGTGGKASNQPQHF. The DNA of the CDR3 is TGTGCCTGGGACCGCGGGACAGGGGGTAAGGCGAGCAATCAGCCCCAGCATTTT.

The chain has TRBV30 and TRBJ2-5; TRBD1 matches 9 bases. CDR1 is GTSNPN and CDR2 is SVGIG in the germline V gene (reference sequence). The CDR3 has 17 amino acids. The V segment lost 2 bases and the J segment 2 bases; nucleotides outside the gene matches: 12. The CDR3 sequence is CAWSPLAGTGLQETQYF. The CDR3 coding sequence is TGTGCCTGGAGTCCACTAGCCGGGACAGGGTTACAAGAGACCCAGTACTTC.

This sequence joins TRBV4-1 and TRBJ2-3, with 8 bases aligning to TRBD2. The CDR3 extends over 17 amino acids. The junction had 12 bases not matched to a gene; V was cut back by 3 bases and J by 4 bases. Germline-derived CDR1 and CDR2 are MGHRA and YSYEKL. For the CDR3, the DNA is TGCGCCAGCAGCCACCTCGTTAGCGGGGTCCCCCCAGATACGCAGTATTTT. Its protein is CASSHLVSGVPPDTQYF.

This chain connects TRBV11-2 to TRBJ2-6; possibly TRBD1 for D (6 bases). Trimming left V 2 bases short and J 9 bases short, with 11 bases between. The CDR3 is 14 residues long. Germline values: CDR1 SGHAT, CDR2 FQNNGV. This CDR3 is CASSLSGAYNVLTF. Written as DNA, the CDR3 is TGTGCCAGCAGCTTATCAGGGGCCTACAACGTCCTGACTTTC.

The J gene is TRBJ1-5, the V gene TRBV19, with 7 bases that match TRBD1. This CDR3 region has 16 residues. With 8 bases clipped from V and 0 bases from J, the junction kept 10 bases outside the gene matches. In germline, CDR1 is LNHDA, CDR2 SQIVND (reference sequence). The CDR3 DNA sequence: TGTGCCAGTTCTCCCTTAGGGGGCTATAGCAATCAGCCCCAGCATTTT. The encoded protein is CASSPLGGYSNQPQHF.

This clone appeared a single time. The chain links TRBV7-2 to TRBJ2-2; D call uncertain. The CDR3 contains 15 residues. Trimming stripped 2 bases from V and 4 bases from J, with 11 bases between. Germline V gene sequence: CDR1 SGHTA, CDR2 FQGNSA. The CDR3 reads CASSLLGYSTGELFF. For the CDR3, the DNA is TGTGCCAGCAGCTTATTGGGGTATAGCACCGGGGAGCTGTTTTTT.

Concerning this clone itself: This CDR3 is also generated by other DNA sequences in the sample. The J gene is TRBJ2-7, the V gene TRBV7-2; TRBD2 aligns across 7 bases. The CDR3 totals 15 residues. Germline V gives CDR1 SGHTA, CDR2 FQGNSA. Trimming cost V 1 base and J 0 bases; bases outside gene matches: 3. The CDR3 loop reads CASSLGGGSSYEQYF. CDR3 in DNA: TGTGCCAGCAGCTTAGGAGGCGGGAGCTCCTACGAGCAGTACTTC.

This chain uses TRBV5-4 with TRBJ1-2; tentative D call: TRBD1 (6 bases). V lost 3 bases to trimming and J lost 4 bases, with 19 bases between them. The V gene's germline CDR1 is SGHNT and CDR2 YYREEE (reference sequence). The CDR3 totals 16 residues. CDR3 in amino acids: CASSWPDQGKGYGYTF. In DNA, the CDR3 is TGTGCCAGCAGCTGGCCGGATCAGGGGAAGGGCTATGGCTACACCTTC.

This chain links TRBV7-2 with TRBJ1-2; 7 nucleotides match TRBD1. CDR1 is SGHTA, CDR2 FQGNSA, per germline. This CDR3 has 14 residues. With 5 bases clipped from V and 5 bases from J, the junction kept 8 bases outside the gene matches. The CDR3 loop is CASSQRQGRYGYTF. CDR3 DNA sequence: TGTGCCAGCAGCCAGCGACAGGGACGATATGGCTACACCTTC.